One sample yielded the 23 T cell receptor beta chains listed below, sequenced in a study of shared clonotypes between healthy human individuals. Sequenced by immunoSEQ multiplex PCR; TCRdb stores in-frame clones only, minus some. The repertoire has around 560,000 clones, 85% to 95% of them found once; the top ten carry over 0.09%. Naive CD8 populations comprised CD45RO-negative cells positively selected for CCR7, excluding terminally differentiated effector memory CD45RA+ cells. Sequenced input: naive CD8+ T cells sorted from blood. All receptors come from a woman aged 25 to 45 in good health.

This sequence joins TRBV9 and TRBJ1-5; D gene unclear. Trimming took off 0 bases at V and 9 bases at J, with 16 bases between the two ends. Germline-derived CDR1 and CDR2 are SGDLS and YYNGEE. This CDR3 has 15 residues. The CDR3 nucleotides read TGTGCCAGCAGCGTAGATTGGAGGCCCGCCGGGCCCCAGCATTTT. It specifies CASSVDWRPAGPQHF. The whole variable domain, remainder taken from reference TRBV9 and TRBJ1-5, is DSGVTQTPKHLITATGQRVTLRCSPRSGDLSVYWYQQSLDQGLQFLIQYYNGEERAKGNILERFSAQQFPDLHSELNLSSLELGDSALYFCASSVDWRPAGPQHFGDGTRLSIL.

This clone was detected only once. J is TRBJ1-5 and V is TRBV28; D possibly corresponds to TRBD1 (5 bases). Germline V gives CDR1 MDHEN, CDR2 SYDVKM. The CDR3 has 14 residues. Trimming stripped 3 bases from V and 1 base from J, with 7 bases between. DNA of the CDR3: TGTGCCAGCAGTTTTTGGGGCAGCAATCAGCCCCAGCATTTT. It encodes CASSFWGSNQPQHF.

A note on this clone: The sample carries other DNA sequences with the same CDR3. The V gene is TRBV5-1, the J gene TRBJ1-1; possible D gene TRBD1, 5 bases. With 2 bases removed from V and 0 bases from J, the gap between germline ends came to 8 bases. Germline V gives CDR1 SGHRS, CDR2 YFSETQ. The CDR3 has 14 amino acids. The CDR3 nucleotides read TGCGCCAGCAGCTTTAGACAGATGAACACTGAAGCTTTCTTT. This encodes CASSFRQMNTEAFF.

The chain links TRBV7-9 to TRBJ2-5, with a possible D match to TRBD2 (6 bases). In germline, CDR1 is SEHNR, CDR2 FQNEAQ (reference sequence). Between the trimmed V and J ends, which lost 5 bases and 0 bases, there was a span of 22 bases. This CDR3 is built from 18 residues. CDR3 DNA: TGTGCCAGCAGCGGCGAAATTCAGAGGGAGGATTACCAAGAGACCCAGTACTTC. This encodes CASSGEIQREDYQETQYF.

Here the CDR3 reads CASSLTIGDMNTEAFF. CDR3 DNA: TGTGCCAGCAGTTTAACGATTGGGGACATGAACACTGAAGCTTTCTTT. The rearrangement joins TRBV27 to TRBJ1-1, with TRBD1 as a possible D gene (6 bases). There are 16 residues in the CDR3. The germline gives CDR1 MNHEY, CDR2 SMNVEV (reference sequence). Between the trimmed V and J ends, which lost 2 bases and 0 bases, there was a span of 13 bases.

The chain joins TRBV7-9 to TRBJ2-7; 10 positions agree with TRBD2. V lost 5 bases, J lost 3 bases, and 7 bases stayed unmatched. The CDR3 is 15 residues long. CDR1 is SEHNR and CDR2 is FQNEAQ in the germline V gene (reference sequence). The CDR3 sequence: CASSTGASGSYEQYF. CDR3 DNA sequence: TGTGCCAGCAGCACAGGGGCTAGCGGGAGCTACGAGCAGTACTTC.

The CDR3: CASSPWDSNYGYTF. The CDR3 DNA is TGTGCCAGCAGCCCCTGGGACAGTAACTATGGCTACACCTTC. The V call is TRBV9, the J call TRBJ1-2; 7 bases fit TRBD1. The junction had 4 bases not matched to a gene; V was cut back by 4 bases and J by 1 base. The germline V gene has CDR1 SGDLS and CDR2 YYNGEE. CDR3 length: 14 amino acids. The full variable domain, rest sourced from reference TRBV9 and TRBJ1-2, is DSGVTQTPKHLITATGQRVTLRCSPRSGDLSVYWYQQSLDQGLQFLIQYYNGEERAKGNILERFSAQQFPDLHSELNLSSLELGDSALYFCASSPWDSNYGYTFGSGTRLTVV.

This sequence joins TRBV2 and TRBJ1-3, with D unresolved. Germline loops: CDR1 SNHLY, CDR2 FYNNEI. CDR3 length: 13 residues. V was cut by 8 bases and J by 0 bases, with 8 bases left in between. Here the CDR3 DNA reads TGTGCCAGCGACCAGAGCTCTGGAAACACCATATATTTT. Translation gives CASDQSSGNTIYF.

The chain uses TRBV15 and TRBJ2-5; possible D gene TRBD2, 6 bases. The germline V gene has CDR1 LNHNV and CDR2 YYDKDF (reference sequence). The CDR3 is 14 amino acids. V lost 8 bases to trimming and J lost 5 bases, with 18 bases between them. The CDR3 nucleotides are TGTGCCACCTCCATCGGGACTCTCACGGAGACCCAGTACTTC. The encoded protein is CATSIGTLTETQYF. The variable domain in full, with the rest retrieved from reference TRBV15 and TRBJ2-5, is DAMVIQNPRYQVTQFGKPVTLSCSQTLNHNVMYWYQQKSSQAPKLLFHYYDKDFNNEADTPDNFQSRRPNTSFCFLDIRSPGLGDTAMYLCATSIGTLTETQYFGPGTRLLVL.

The chain couples TRBV25-1 to TRBJ1-5, with TRBD1 identical over 9 bases. The germline V gene encodes CDR1 MGHDK and CDR2 SYGVNS. The CDR3 runs 17 residues. The ends lost 5 bases at V and 9 bases at J; junction bases unmatched: 17. CDR3 in amino acids: CASSRRGEQGASPPQHF. DNA for the CDR3: TGTGCCAGCAGTCGAAGGGGGGAACAGGGGGCTAGTCCGCCCCAGCATTTT. Using reference TRBV25-1 and TRBJ1-5 for the parts outside the CDR3, the full variable domain is EADIYQTPRYLVIGTGKKITLECSQTMGHDKMYWYQQDPGMELHLIHYSYGVNSTEKGDLSSESTVSRIRTEHFPLTLESARPSHTSQYLCASSRRGEQGASPPQHFGDGTRLSIL.

To note about this clone: Distinct nucleotide sequences in the sample also encode this CDR3. The chain uses TRBV29-1 and TRBJ2-7; 7 bases line up with TRBD1. CDR1 is SQVTM, CDR2 ANQGSEA, per germline. The V and J ends lost 3 bases and 2 bases, in that order; junction bases with no gene match: 1. The CDR3 spans 12 residues. The CDR3 loop is CSVEQGAYEQYF. CDR3 in DNA: TGCAGCGTTGAGCAGGGGGCCTACGAGCAGTACTTC.

This sequence joins TRBV9 and TRBJ1-1, with no clear D. Trimming left V 2 bases short and J 1 base short, with 9 bases between. Looked up from germline, CDR1 is SGDLS and CDR2 is YYNGEE. This CDR3 is built from 14 residues. The CDR3 nucleotides are TGTGCCAGCAGCGTTGGGGAGGCGAACACTGAAGCTTTCTTT. Amino acids: CASSVGEANTEAFF.

This clone has just one count. The chain couples TRBV7-6 to TRBJ2-7; TRBD2 is a possible D gene (6 bases). Germline assignment: CDR1 SGHVS and CDR2 FNYEAQ. This CDR3 region has 17 residues. Trimming cost V 5 bases and J 3 bases, with 23 bases left between them. CDR3 in DNA: TGTGCCAGCAGCACATTCGCGGGGCTGCGGGCGGACTACGAGCAGTACTTC. This codes for CASSTFAGLRADYEQYF.

The chain employs TRBV27 and TRBJ2-5; weak D call: TRBD2 (6 bases). The DNA end is more similar to TRBJ2-7, so the J call may be wrong. This CDR3 spans 13 amino acids. Germline values: CDR1 MNHEY, CDR2 SMNVEV (reference sequence). CDR3 region: CATTGGGAYEQYF. DNA of the CDR3: TGTGCCACCACCGGTGGCGGGGCCTACGAGCAGTACTTC.

This chain connects TRBV15 to TRBJ1-2; D not certain. The germline V and J ends were trimmed by 5 bases and 6 bases, with 13 bases remaining between them. The CDR3 has 13 residues. The germline CDR1 and CDR2 sequences are LNHNV and YYDKDF (reference sequence). CDR3 DNA sequence: TGTGCCACCAGCCCCGGGTCAGGCAATGGCTACACCTTC. Translating gives CATSPGSGNGYTF.

This clone showed up just a few times. The CDR3 reads CASSLGTSAGEQYF. The CDR3 coding sequence is TGTGCCAGCAGCTTAGGGACTAGCGCTGGCGAGCAGTACTTC. The genes are TRBV7-9 and TRBJ2-7; 9 nucleotides align to TRBD2. V dropped 1 base and J dropped 6; count of bases not matched to a gene: 4. The germline V gene has CDR1 SEHNR and CDR2 FQNEAQ (reference sequence). This CDR3 is 14 amino acids long.

V and J are TRBV9 and TRBJ2-5, with TRBD2 identical over 14 bases. This CDR3 is built from 17 residues. Trimming removed 4 bases from V and 4 bases from J; junction bases left unmatched: 9. Germline loops: CDR1 SGDLS, CDR2 YYNGEE. This CDR3 is CASSLGTSGGGIETQYF. DNA of the CDR3: TGTGCCAGCAGCTTAGGGACTAGCGGGGGCGGGATAGAGACCCAGTACTTC.

The chain employs TRBV20-1 and TRBJ1-1; D is possibly TRBD1 (5 bases). Germline-derived CDR1 and CDR2 are DFQATT and SNEGSKA (reference sequence). The CDR3 totals 11 residues. Trimming took off 6 bases at V and 1 base at J, with 6 bases between the two ends. DNA of the CDR3: TGCAGTGCCACAGGGAACACTGAAGCTTTCTTT. It translates to CSATGNTEAFF.

The chain has TRBV7-9 and TRBJ2-5; TRBD2 agrees at 9 bases. The J call may be faulty, since TRBJ2-7 better matches the DNA end. The CDR3 length is 15 residues. Per the germline V gene, CDR1 is SEHNR and CDR2 is FQNEAQ (reference sequence). CDR3 bases: TGTGCCAGCAGCTTAGTAGTAGCGGGAGACTACGAGCAGTACTTC. This translates into CASSLVVAGDYEQYF.

The chain has TRBV27 and TRBJ2-7; a possible D gene is TRBD2 (6 bases). Germline V CDR1 and CDR2: MNHEY, SMNVEV (reference sequence). There are 14 residues in the CDR3. Trimming cost V 6 bases and J 3 bases, with 15 bases left between them. The CDR3, as DNA: TGTGCCAGCAGCCTATCGACTAGATTCTACGAGCAGTACTTC. This gives the protein CASSLSTRFYEQYF.

The rearrangement links TRBV7-8 to TRBJ2-7; TRBD2 matches 9 bases. In germline, CDR1 is SGHVS, CDR2 FQNEAQ. CDR3 length: 15 amino acids. Trimming removed 5 bases from V and 4 bases from J; junction bases left unmatched: 9. The CDR3 DNA reads as TGTGCCAGCAGCGAGGGTAGCGGGAGTGTATACGAGCAGTACTTC. Its translation is CASSEGSGSVYEQYF.

This sequence joins TRBV7-8 and TRBJ2-7, with TRBD2 matching over 7 bases. Germline values: CDR1 SGHVS, CDR2 FQNEAQ. The CDR3 length is 18 residues. Unmatched junction bases numbered 12, after V lost 1 base and J lost 0 bases. CDR3 bases: TGTGCCAGCAGCTTAGAAGAGGTTGGGCGGGAGAGCTCCTACGAGCAGTACTTC. It specifies CASSLEEVGRESSYEQYF.

This clone was seen once. V gene TRBV27 combines with J gene TRBJ2-7; 8 nucleotides line up with TRBD2. Trimming at V came to 2 bases and at J to 3 bases, leaving 3 bases not matched to a gene. Germline V lookup: CDR1 MNHEY, CDR2 SMNVEV (reference sequence). This CDR3 region has 14 residues. This CDR3 is CASSLGGRFYEQYF. CDR3 nucleotide sequence: TGTGCCAGCAGTTTAGGCGGGAGGTTCTACGAGCAGTACTTC.